This TCR beta chain was captured in a study of blood T cell repertoires in COVID-19. Study information: Sources were T cells, B-cell-depleted T cells, or PBMCs; the material itself was cDNA or gDNA.

The V end lost 2 bases, the J end lost 4 bases, and 12 bases lay between the germline ends. CDR1 SGDLS and CDR2 YYNGEE come from the germline V gene. The CDR3 has 14 residues. Sequencing was performed with immunoSEQ multiplex PCR; in TCRdb, only in-frame clones are kept and a portion is missing. The profile shows about 430,000 clones, 70% to 90% of them singletons. Ages ranged from about 18 to 89 years, with residence in under 25 US areas. The receptor was isolated from a woman between 18 and 30 years old who had been exposed to COVID-19. Sequencing input: PBMCs or T cells enriched from blood (not recorded which). This rearrangement joins TRBV9 to TRBJ1-2; D is unclear. The chain's CDR3 is CASSVGAEVYGYTF. CDR3 DNA: TGTGCCAGCAGCGTCGGAGCAGAGGTCTATGGCTACACCTTC.